This is a list of T cell receptor beta chains from one sample in a study of OX40 agonist ivuxolimab in advanced cancers. Method: immunoSEQ multiplex PCR; TCRdb's copy keeps in-frame clones and lacks some. Of 55,000 to 90,000 clones in the sample, around nine tenths were seen once. Sequences were derived from CD4+ or CD8+ T cells sorted from blood, sampled in a trial of the OX40 agonist ivuxolimab. The source is an adult with an advanced solid tumor such as melanoma, head and neck, liver or kidney cancer. Both conserved end residues are part of each CDR3. The order of the fields is CDR3 protein, CDR3 DNA, D gene, J gene, CDR3 length, clone size, V gene. A D gene is named only where the DNA matches it firmly. The size entry is marked missing in some rows and otherwise reads once, few, many or a size class.

CDR3 protein: CASSVGQGDETQYF
CDR3 DNA: TGTGCCAGCAGCGTAGGACAGGGAGACGAGACCCAGTACTTC
D gene: TRBD1
J gene: TRBJ2-5
CDR3 length: 14
clone size: .
V gene: TRBV9

CDR3 protein: CASRDWDRSNQPQHF
CDR3 DNA: TGTGCCAGCAGAGATTGGGACAGAAGCAATCAGCCCCAGCATTTT
D gene: TRBD1
J gene: TRBJ1-5
CDR3 length: 15
clone size: .
V gene: TRBV6-1

CDR3 protein: CASSYTGGRPRDGYTF
CDR3 DNA: TGTGCCAGCAGTTATACAGGGGGGCGCCCTCGTGATGGCTACACCTTC
D gene: TRBD1
J gene: TRBJ1-2
CDR3 length: 16
clone size: .
V gene: TRBV6-5

CDR3 protein: CASSYLNEQFF
CDR3 DNA: TGTGCCAGCAGTTACCTAAATGAGCAGTTCTTC
D gene: .
J gene: TRBJ2-1
CDR3 length: 11
clone size: .
V gene: TRBV6-6

CDR3 protein: CATRTAGDTGELFF
CDR3 DNA: TGTGCCACCCGCACGGCAGGGGACACCGGGGAGCTGTTTTTT
D gene: .
J gene: TRBJ2-2
CDR3 length: 14
clone size: .
V gene: TRBV15

CDR3 protein: CASSYEPQETQYF
CDR3 DNA: TGTGCCAGCAGTTACGAGCCACAAGAGACCCAGTACTTC
D gene: .
J gene: TRBJ2-5
CDR3 length: 13
clone size: .
V gene: TRBV6-5

CDR3 protein: CASSMRGSSRTQYF
CDR3 DNA: TGTGCCAGTAGTATGCGGGGGTCCTCAAGGACCCAGTACTTC
D gene: TRBD2
J gene: TRBJ2-5
CDR3 length: 14
clone size: .
V gene: TRBV19

CDR3 protein: CASSAQQGAKPNTEAFF
CDR3 DNA: TGTGCCAGCAGCGCCCAACAGGGGGCGAAACCAAACACTGAAGCTTTCTTT
D gene: .
J gene: TRBJ1-1
CDR3 length: 17
clone size: once
V gene: TRBV21-1

CDR3 protein: CASSLMSGAYNEQFF
CDR3 DNA: TGTGCCAGCAGCTTAATGTCGGGGGCCTACAATGAGCAGTTCTTC
D gene: .
J gene: TRBJ2-1
CDR3 length: 15
clone size: few
V gene: TRBV7-2

CDR3 protein: CASSLDRRLNTEAFF
CDR3 DNA: TGTGCCAGCAGTTTAGACCGACGTTTGAACACTGAAGCTTTCTTT
D gene: .
J gene: TRBJ1-1
CDR3 length: 15
clone size: few
V gene: TRBV27

CDR3 protein: CASSKAGQGAMENTEAFF
CDR3 DNA: TGTGCCAGCAGTAAAGCGGGACAGGGGGCGATGGAGAACACTGAAGCTTTCTTT
D gene: TRBD1
J gene: TRBJ1-1
CDR3 length: 18
clone size: few
V gene: TRBV2

CDR3 protein: CSVASGTDTQYF
CDR3 DNA: TGCAGCGTCGCCTCCGGGACAGATACGCAGTATTTT
D gene: .
J gene: TRBJ2-3
CDR3 length: 12
clone size: few
V gene: TRBV29-1

CDR3 protein: CASSEILAGEETQYF
CDR3 DNA: TGTGCCAGCAGTGAAATTCTAGCGGGAGAAGAGACCCAGTACTTC
D gene: TRBD2
J gene: TRBJ2-5
CDR3 length: 15
clone size: .
V gene: TRBV2

CDR3 protein: CASSLPGPNEKLFF
CDR3 DNA: TGTGCCAGCAGTCTTCCAGGGCCTAATGAAAAACTGTTTTTT
D gene: .
J gene: TRBJ1-4
CDR3 length: 14
clone size: .
V gene: TRBV28

CDR3 protein: CASRSQGPSGEQYF
CDR3 DNA: TGTGCCAGCAGGTCACAGGGGCCCTCGGGAGAGCAGTACTTC
D gene: TRBD1
J gene: TRBJ2-7
CDR3 length: 14
clone size: .
V gene: TRBV6-5

CDR3 protein: CASSHFPPRGNEKLFF
CDR3 DNA: TGTGCCAGCAGCCACTTCCCCCCACGAGGCAATGAAAAACTGTTTTTT
D gene: .
J gene: TRBJ1-4
CDR3 length: 16
clone size: .
V gene: TRBV11-3

CDR3 protein: CASRGNPNQPQHF
CDR3 DNA: TGTGCCAGCCGAGGCAACCCAAATCAGCCCCAGCATTTT
D gene: .
J gene: TRBJ1-5
CDR3 length: 13
clone size: .
V gene: TRBV6-1

CDR3 protein: CASRSNGDNEQFF
CDR3 DNA: TGTGCCAGCAGGAGCAATGGGGACAATGAGCAGTTCTTC
D gene: .
J gene: TRBJ2-1
CDR3 length: 13
clone size: .
V gene: TRBV28

CDR3 protein: CASSLGKRSTDTQYF
CDR3 DNA: TGCGCCAGCAGCTTGGGAAAGCGAAGCACAGATACGCAGTATTTT
D gene: .
J gene: TRBJ2-3
CDR3 length: 15
clone size: .
V gene: TRBV5-1

CDR3 protein: CASSLSAGEKLFF
CDR3 DNA: TGTGCCAGCAGTTTATCGGCGGGCGAAAAACTGTTTTTT
D gene: .
J gene: TRBJ1-4
CDR3 length: 13
clone size: .
V gene: TRBV27

CDR3 protein: CASLFVGANVLTF
CDR3 DNA: TGTGCCAGCCTCTTTGTGGGGGCCAACGTCCTGACTTTC
D gene: .
J gene: TRBJ2-6
CDR3 length: 13
clone size: .
V gene: TRBV7-6

CDR3 protein: CASSEYLHNEQFF
CDR3 DNA: TGTGCCAGCAGTGAATATCTCCACAATGAGCAGTTCTTC
D gene: .
J gene: TRBJ2-1
CDR3 length: 13
clone size: .
V gene: TRBV25-1

CDR3 protein: CASSLEAGANVLTF
CDR3 DNA: TGTGCCAGCAGCTTAGAAGCTGGGGCCAACGTCCTGACTTTC
D gene: .
J gene: TRBJ2-6
CDR3 length: 14
clone size: .
V gene: TRBV7-2

CDR3 protein: CASSLKGYEQYF
CDR3 DNA: TGTGCCAGCAGTTTAAAGGGGTACGAGCAGTACTTC
D gene: .
J gene: TRBJ2-7
CDR3 length: 12
clone size: .
V gene: TRBV28

CDR3 protein: CASSASGTGVSEQYF
CDR3 DNA: TGTGCCAGTAGTGCCTCCGGGACAGGGGTTTCCGAGCAGTACTTC
D gene: TRBD1
J gene: TRBJ2-7
CDR3 length: 15
clone size: .
V gene: TRBV19